The 24 T cell receptor beta chains presented below share a single source sample, sequenced in a study of spatial heterogeneity in lung cancer. Time point in this sample: sample taken at primary tumor resection. No cell sorting; template was whole RNA from tumor, lung tissue or PBMC. TCRdb re-called the 5' RACE reads through MiXCR, storing one row per CDR3 protein. The table lists 45,000 to 55,000 distinct CDR3 sequences, over 4.5% of them singletons. The sequenced sample was PBMCs, obtained at surgery. The origin of the receptors is a male donor with early-stage non-small cell lung cancer.

This clonotype has a count of ten or more. The chain employs TRBV9 and TRBJ2-2; 8 bases agree with TRBD2. Looked up from germline, CDR1 is SGDLS and CDR2 is YYNGEE. This CDR3 comprises 15 residues. V shed 3 bases, J shed 6 bases, and the junction held 7 bases outside the gene matches. CDR3 sequence: CASSEGAGAAGELFF. The DNA for the CDR3 is TGTGCCAGCAGCGAGGGAGCGGGGGCCGCCGGGGAGCTGTTTTTT.

This clonotype occurred many times. J is TRBJ2-6 and V is TRBV19; TRBD1 agrees at 7 bases. The V gene end was trimmed by 4 bases and the J gene end by 4 bases; junction bases not matched to a gene: 7. CDR1 is LNHDA, CDR2 SQIVND, per germline (reference sequence). The CDR3 length is 16 residues. Here the CDR3 reads CASSTRQGLGANVLTF. As DNA, the CDR3 is TGTGCCAGTAGTACCCGACAGGGCTTAGGGGCCAACGTCCTGACTTTC.

This clonotype has at least ten counts. The chain has TRBV21-1 and TRBJ2-7; TRBD2 was called by the table and not checked on the DNA. TRBV21-1 is an annotated pseudogene. This CDR3 contains 19 residues. The CDR3: CASSASWTSGRKSSYEQYF. The CDR3 DNA reads TGTGCCAGCAGCGCGAGTTGGACTAGCGGGAGGAAGAGCTCCTACGAGCAGTACTTC.

This clonotype was picked up many times. The chain has TRBV28 and TRBJ1-2, with 7 bases identical to TRBD1. CDR1 MDHEN and CDR2 SYDVKM come from the germline V gene. The CDR3 spans 12 residues. V dropped 10 bases and J dropped 8; count of bases not matched to a gene: 10. As DNA, the CDR3 is TGTGCCACTTCGCCTGGGACAGCCGGCTACACCTTC. Translated, it gives CATSPGTAGYTF.

The sample holds a few counts of this clonotype. The chain employs TRBV6-5 and TRBJ2-7; the match to TRBD1 covers 7 bases. The CDR3 covers 12 residues. From germline, CDR1 is MNHEY and CDR2 SVGAGI. J gave up 4 bases and V 8 bases, and 5 bases lay outside the gene matches. CDR3 region: CASRDSGYEQYF. The CDR3, as DNA: TGTGCCAGCCGGGACAGTGGATACGAGCAGTACTTC.

This clonotype was counted ten times or more. V is TRBV20-1 and J is TRBJ2-2; 8 bases fit TRBD1. The germline CDR1 and CDR2 sequences are DFQATT and SNEGSKA (reference sequence). V shed 5 bases and J 4 bases; nucleotides not matched to a gene: 6. This CDR3 spans 14 amino acids. CDR3 in amino acids: CSAGQGVGTGELFF. The CDR3 DNA reads as TGCAGTGCTGGACAGGGAGTAGGCACCGGGGAGCTGTTTTTT.

This clonotype showed up many times. V gene TRBV9 combines with J gene TRBJ2-7; 10 bases agree with TRBD2. Germline V gene data show CDR1 as SGDLS and CDR2 as YYNGEE. The trim removed 1 base at V and 6 bases at J, leaving 4 bases unmatched. CDR3 length: 14 amino acids. Here the CDR3 reads CASSVTAGGGEQYF. The CDR3 DNA reads TGTGCCAGCAGCGTAACAGCGGGAGGGGGCGAGCAGTACTTC.

Ten or more counts support this clonotype. The chain is built from TRBV4-3 and TRBJ1-4, with D possibly TRBD1 on 5 matching bases. The CDR3 extends over 15 amino acids. Germline V gene data show CDR1 as LGHNA and CDR2 as YSLEER. The ends were cut back, 0 bases at V and 4 bases at J, with 9 bases in the middle. The CDR3 protein is CASSQDRQGNEKLFF. The CDR3 DNA is TGCGCCAGCAGCCAAGATCGGCAGGGTAATGAAAAACTGTTTTTT.

There are many counts of this clonotype. This chain joins TRBV14 and TRBJ2-7; no definite D call. Germline values: CDR1 SGHDN, CDR2 FVKESK. The CDR3 extends over 13 amino acids. V lost 3 bases and J 2 bases, leaving 8 bases between the germline ends. CDR3: CASSQGLTYEQYF. The CDR3 DNA reads TGTGCCAGCAGCCAGGGCCTCACCTACGAGCAGTACTTC. The full variable domain, with the rest looked up from reference TRBV14 and TRBJ2-7, is EAGVTQFPSHSVIEKGQTVTLRCDPISGHDNLYWYRRVMGKEIKFLLHFVKESKQDESGMPNNRFLAERTGGTYSTLKVQPAELEDSGVYFCASSQGLTYEQYFGPGTRLTVT.

The table lists this clonotype with many counts. This sequence joins TRBV7-2 and TRBJ1-5; the D gene is possibly TRBD1 (5 bases). Per the germline V gene, CDR1 is SGHTA and CDR2 is FQGNSA. Trimming removed 5 bases from V and 4 bases from J, with 9 bases in between. The CDR3 runs 13 residues. The CDR3 DNA follows: TGTGCCAGCAGCGGGGACCCAAATCAGCCCCAGCATTTT. Encoded protein: CASSGDPNQPQHF.

This clonotype was recorded a few times. V and J are TRBV19 and TRBJ2-7; TRBD2 matches at 16 bases. This CDR3 comprises 18 residues. Trimming removed 5 bases from V and 3 bases from J; junction bases left unmatched: 10. Germline CDR1 LNHDA, CDR2 SQIVND (reference sequence). DNA for the CDR3: TGTGCCAGTAGTTCGACGGAGGGACTAGCGGGAGGGCACTACGAGCAGTACTTC. It translates to CASSSTEGLAGGHYEQYF. The whole variable domain, filled in from reference TRBV19 and TRBJ2-7, reads DGGITQSPKYLFRKEGQNVTLSCEQNLNHDAMYWYRQDPGQGLRLIYYSQIVNDFQKGDIAEGYSVSREKKESFPLTVTSAQKNPTAFYLCASSSTEGLAGGHYEQYFGPGTRLTVT.

This clonotype was seen ten or more times. The chain recombines TRBV28 with TRBJ2-7, with 12 positions matching TRBD1. The CDR3 has 18 amino acids. Germline lookup yields CDR1 MDHEN and CDR2 SYDVKM. V shed 8 bases, J shed 7 bases, and the junction held 21 bases outside the gene matches. CDR3 in amino acids: CASQGQGAASGIPGEQYF. The CDR3 bases are TGTGCCAGCCAGGGACAGGGGGCGGCTAGCGGGATTCCGGGGGAGCAGTACTTC.

This clonotype was found many times. For the CDR3, the DNA is TGTGCCAGCAGCTTATTTCCAGACAGGCCTAGCACAGATACGCAGTATTTT. It encodes CASSLFPDRPSTDTQYF. The chain joins TRBV7-3 to TRBJ2-3, with a possible D match to TRBD1 (6 bases). The V and J ends lost 2 bases and 0 bases respectively, with 15 bases between them. The CDR3 loop spans 17 amino acids. Germline V CDR1 and CDR2: SGHTA, FQGTGA.

This clonotype was recorded many times. V usage is TRBV12-3 or TRBV12-4 and J usage is TRBJ2-5, with 7 bases matching TRBD2. Germline trimming cut 3 bases from V and 2 bases from J; bases unmatched to any gene: 9. The CDR3 covers 16 residues. The CDR3 reads CASSFAQRGRQETQYF. The CDR3 nucleotides are TGTGCCAGCAGTTTTGCGCAGCGGGGCCGGCAAGAGACCCAGTACTTC.

This clonotype was recorded many times. The rearrangement links TRBV12-3 or TRBV12-4 to TRBJ2-1, with 10 bases identical to TRBD2. Trimming cost V 5 bases and J 8 bases; bases outside gene matches: 12. The CDR3 is 16 residues long. CDR3 DNA: TGTGCCAGCAGTCACAGGAGCGGGAGGGCCGGGGATGAGCAGTTCTTC. Translation gives CASSHRSGRAGDEQFF.

This clonotype has a count of ten or more. The rearrangement uses TRBV24-1 and TRBJ2-1; D ambiguous. The CDR3 length is 13 residues. Between the trimmed V and J ends, which lost 4 bases and 8 bases, there was a span of 11 bases. Germline CDR1 and CDR2: KGHDR and SFDVKD. CDR3 nucleotide sequence: TGTGCCACCAGTGAGCATGGGCGTGATGAGCAGTTCTTC. Translating gives CATSEHGRDEQFF.

In its sample, this clonotype was seen many times. This rearrangement joins TRBV24-1 to TRBJ2-1; D may match TRBD1 or TRBD2 (5 bases each). Trimming removed 9 bases from V and 3 bases from J, with 8 bases in between. The CDR3 covers 12 residues. Looked up from germline, CDR1 is KGHDR and CDR2 is SFDVKD. CDR3: CATGDGYNEQFF. The DNA for the CDR3 is TGTGCCACCGGGGACGGCTACAATGAGCAGTTCTTC.

At least ten counts were recorded for this clonotype. V and J are TRBV6-1 and TRBJ1-6; a weak D match, TRBD1 (6 bases). Trimming left V 6 bases short and J 7 bases short, with 16 bases between. CDR1 and CDR2 from the germline V gene are MNHNS and SASEGT. This CDR3 is 15 amino acids long. CDR3 coding DNA: TGTGCCAGCAGGTCGGGACAAGTCGAAAATTCACCCCTCCACTTT. It yields the protein CASRSGQVENSPLHF.

This clonotype was picked up a small number of times. The V and J genes are TRBV7-8 and TRBJ2-2, with 9 positions matching TRBD2. Germline values: CDR1 SGHVS, CDR2 FQNEAQ. This CDR3 is 16 amino acids long. V gave up 5 bases and J gave up 1 base; unmatched junction bases: 5. In DNA form, the CDR3 reads TGTGCCAGCAGCCGAACTAGCGGGTTGAACACCGGGGAGCTGTTTTTT. Encoded protein: CASSRTSGLNTGELFF.

Ten or more counts support this clonotype. The chain has TRBV12-3 or TRBV12-4 and TRBJ2-1; 10 nucleotides align to TRBD2. The ends lost 6 bases at V and 5 bases at J; junction bases unmatched: 7. This CDR3 is built from 15 residues. The CDR3 sequence is CASSPSGREDNEQFF. The CDR3 DNA is TGTGCCAGCAGCCCAAGCGGGAGGGAAGACAATGAGCAGTTCTTC.

There are many counts of this clonotype. This chain connects TRBV5-1 to TRBJ2-1, with TRBD2 matching 10 bases. This CDR3 has 16 amino acids. J lost 3 bases, V lost 4 bases, and 7 bases had no gene match. Germline CDR1 SGHRS, CDR2 YFSETQ. This CDR3 is CASSPASGSFYNEQFF. DNA of the CDR3: TGCGCCAGCAGCCCCGCTAGCGGGAGCTTCTACAATGAGCAGTTCTTC.

This clonotype was counted ten times or more. This sequence may be a read error, since a much larger clone differs from it by one base. The chain carries TRBV7-9 and TRBJ2-7; no clear D. Deletions cut 4 bases from V and 5 bases from J, with 6 bases between. Germline V gene data show CDR1 as SEHNR and CDR2 as FQNEAQ (reference sequence). CDR3 length: 11 residues. The CDR3 here is CASSSLHEQYF. CDR3 coding DNA: TGTGCCAGCAGCTCCCTCCACGAGCAGTACTTC. The complete variable domain, with remaining parts taken from reference TRBV7-9 and TRBJ2-7, reads DTGVSQNPRHKITKRGQNVTFRCDPISEHNRLYWYRQTLGQGPEFLTYFQNEAQLEKSRLLSDRFSAERPKGSFSTLEIQRTEQGDSAMYLCASSSLHEQYFGPGTRLTVT.

This clonotype was detected ten times or more. The chain recombines TRBV9 with TRBJ2-5; D gene unclear. The germline CDR1 and CDR2 sequences are SGDLS and YYNGEE. The ends were cut back, 10 bases at V and 5 bases at J, with 15 bases in the middle. CDR3 length equals 12 residues. The CDR3 here is CARWVLIETQYF. In DNA, the CDR3 is TGTGCCCGGTGGGTATTGATTGAGACCCAGTACTTC.

This clonotype was counted at least ten times. This chain joins TRBV12-3 or TRBV12-4 and TRBJ2-7; D remains unclear. The length of the CDR3 is 12 residues. Trimming removed 8 bases from V and 6 bases from J, with 14 bases in between. As DNA, the CDR3 is TGTGCCAGCCGAAGAACAGAGGCCGAGCAGTACTTC. As protein: CASRRTEAEQYF.